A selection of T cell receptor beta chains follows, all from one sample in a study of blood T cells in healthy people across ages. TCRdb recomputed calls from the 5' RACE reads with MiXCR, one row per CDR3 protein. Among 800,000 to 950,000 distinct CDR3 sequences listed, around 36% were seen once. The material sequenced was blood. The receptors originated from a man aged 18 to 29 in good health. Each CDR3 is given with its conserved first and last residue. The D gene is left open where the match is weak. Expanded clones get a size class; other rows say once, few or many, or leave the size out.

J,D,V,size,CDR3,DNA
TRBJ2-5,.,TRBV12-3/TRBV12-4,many,CASSLLGRPTETQYF,TGTGCCAGCAGTCTCCTTGGACGCCCCACGGAGACCCAGTACTTC
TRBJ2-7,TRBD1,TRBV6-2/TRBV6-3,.,CASGDRFYEQYF,TGTGCCAGCGGGGACAGGTTCTACGAGCAGTACTTC
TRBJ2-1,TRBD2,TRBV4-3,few,CASSQDLGLAAYNEQFF,TGCGCCAGCAGCCAAGATTTAGGACTAGCCGCCTACAATGAGCAGTTCTTC
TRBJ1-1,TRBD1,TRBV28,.,CASRPNRGQGNTEAFF,TGTGCCAGCAGACCCAACAGGGGGCAGGGTAACACTGAAGCTTTCTTT
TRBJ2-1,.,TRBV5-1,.,CASSPQGFNEQFF,TGCGCCAGCAGCCCACAGGGTTTCAATGAGCAGTTCTTC
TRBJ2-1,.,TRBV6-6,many,CASSYNKDNEQFF,TGTGCCAGCAGTTACAACAAGGACAATGAGCAGTTCTTC
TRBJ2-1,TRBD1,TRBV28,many,CASRTGGKNEQFF,TGTGCCAGCAGGACAGGGGGCAAGAATGAGCAGTTCTTC
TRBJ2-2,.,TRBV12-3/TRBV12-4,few,CASSLPPSGSGELFF,TGTGCCAGCAGCCTACCCCCCTCGGGGTCCGGGGAGCTGTTTTTT
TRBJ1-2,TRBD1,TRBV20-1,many,CSARYRGRSVSGYTF,TGCAGTGCTAGATACAGGGGTCGGTCGGTTAGTGGCTACACCTTC
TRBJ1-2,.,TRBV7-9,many,CASSLYGTGYTF,TGTGCCAGCAGCTTATATGGGACCGGCTACACCTTC
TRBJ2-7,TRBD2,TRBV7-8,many,CASSRREGAIYEQYF,TGTGCCAGCAGCCGGCGGGAGGGGGCAATATACGAGCAGTACTTC
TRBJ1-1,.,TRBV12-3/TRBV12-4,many,CASSAGTNTEAFF,TGTGCCAGCAGTGCAGGGACGAACACTGAAGCTTTCTTT
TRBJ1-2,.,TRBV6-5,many,CASSSRPPEGYTF,TGTGCCAGCAGCTCGAGACCCCCTGAGGGCTACACCTTC
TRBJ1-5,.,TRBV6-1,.,CASSEVRTVNQPQHF,TGTGCCAGCAGTGAAGTTCGGACAGTGAATCAGCCCCAGCATTTT
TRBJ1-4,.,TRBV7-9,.,CASSLSGSAVANEKLFF,TGTGCCAGCAGCTTATCAGGGAGTGCCGTTGCTAATGAAAAACTGTTTTTT
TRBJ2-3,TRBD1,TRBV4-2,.,CASSPNPGQGVEDTQYF,TGTGCCAGCAGCCCCAACCCGGGACAGGGGGTGGAGGATACGCAGTATTTT
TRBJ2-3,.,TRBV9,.,CASSVEEGFRGTDTQYF,TGTGCCAGCAGCGTAGAGGAGGGGTTTAGGGGGACAGATACGCAGTATTTT
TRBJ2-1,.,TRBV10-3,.,CAISECEERNEQFF,TGTGCCATCAGTGAGTGTGAGGAGAGAAATGAGCAGTTCTTC
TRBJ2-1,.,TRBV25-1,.,CASQRGYNEQFF,TGTGCCAGCCAACGGGGCTACAATGAGCAGTTCTTC
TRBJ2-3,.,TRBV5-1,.,CASSLGSNTDTQYF,TGCGCCAGCAGCTTGGGTTCAAACACAGATACGCAGTATTTT
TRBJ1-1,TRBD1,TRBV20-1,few,CSARDTGTGVEAFF,TGCAGTGCTAGGGACACCGGGACAGGGGTTGAAGCTTTCTTT
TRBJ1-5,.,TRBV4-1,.,CASSQVGRVKGSNQPQHF,TGCGCCAGCAGCCAAGTGGGCAGGGTAAAAGGTAGCAATCAGCCCCAGCATTTT
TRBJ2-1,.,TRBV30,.,CAWSVLGTGNEQFF,TGTGCCTGGAGTGTACTAGGGACTGGAAATGAGCAGTTCTTC
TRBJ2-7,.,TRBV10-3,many,CAISADLLTYEQYF,TGTGCCATCAGTGCGGACCTCTTGACCTACGAGCAGTACTTC
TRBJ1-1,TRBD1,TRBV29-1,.,CSVESPRTGLNTEAFF,TGCAGCGTTGAATCCCCAAGGACAGGGCTAAACACTGAAGCTTTCTTT
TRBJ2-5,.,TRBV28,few,CASSLDSLRGETQYF,TGTGCCAGCAGTTTAGACAGCCTGAGGGGAGAGACCCAGTACTTC
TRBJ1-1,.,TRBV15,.,CATSRDGVRLAEAFF,TGTGCCACCAGCAGAGATGGGGTTCGGTTGGCTGAAGCTTTCTTT
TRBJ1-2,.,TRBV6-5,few,CASTRRTDDGYTF,TGTGCCAGCACTAGGAGGACGGACGATGGCTACACCTTC
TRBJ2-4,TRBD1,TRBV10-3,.,CAISATDRAGKNIQYF,TGTGCCATCAGTGCAACGGACAGGGCGGGCAAAAACATTCAGTACTTC
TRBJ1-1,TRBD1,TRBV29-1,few,CSTRQGGIPEAFF,TGCAGCACAAGACAGGGAGGAATCCCTGAAGCTTTCTTT
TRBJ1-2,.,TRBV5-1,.,CVSSRGNYGYTF,TGCGTCAGCAGTCGGGGGAACTATGGCTACACCTTC
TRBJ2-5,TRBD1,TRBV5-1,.,CASSSQGSKTQYF,TGCGCCAGCAGCTCACAGGGGTCGAAGACCCAGTACTTC
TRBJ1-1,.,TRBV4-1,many,CASSLVGPGRLTEAFF,TGCGCCAGCAGCCTGGTGGGGCCAGGGCGGCTCACTGAAGCTTTCTTT
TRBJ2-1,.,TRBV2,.,CASSVPGRSSYNGQFF,TGTGCCAGCAGTGTCCCGGGGAGGAGCTCCTACAATGGGCAGTTCTTC
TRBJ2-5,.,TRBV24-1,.,CATSETGQGRRETQYF,TGTGCCACCAGTGAGACAGGGCAGGGGAGGAGAGAGACCCAGTACTTC
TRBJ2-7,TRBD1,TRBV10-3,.,CAISADRGYEQYF,TGTGCCATCAGTGCTGACAGGGGTTACGAGCAGTACTTC
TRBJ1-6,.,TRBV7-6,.,CASSIGTLYNSPLHF,TGTGCCAGCAGCATTGGAACCCTATATAATTCACCCCTCCACTTT
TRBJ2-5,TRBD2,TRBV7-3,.,CASSLSSGGFQETQYF,TGTGCCAGCAGCCTCTCTAGCGGGGGGTTCCAAGAGACCCAGTACTTC
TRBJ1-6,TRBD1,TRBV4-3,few,CASSQEKDRNSPLHF,TGCGCCAGCAGCCAAGAGAAGGACAGGAATTCACCCCTCCACTTT
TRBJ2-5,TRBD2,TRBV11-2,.,CASSLVRAGTYQETQYF,TGTGCCAGCAGCTTAGTCCGAGCGGGAACGTACCAAGAGACCCAGTACTTC
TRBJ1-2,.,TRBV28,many,CASSTPAGSSEHYGYTF,TGTGCCAGCAGCACGCCGGCGGGGTCGTCAGAACACTATGGCTACACCTTC
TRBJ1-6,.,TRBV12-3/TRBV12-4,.,CASAPLGSTLHF,TGTGCCAGCGCCCCGTTAGGATCCACCCTCCACTTT
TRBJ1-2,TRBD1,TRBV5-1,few,CASSYEGGSGYGYTF,TGCGCCAGCAGCTACGAAGGGGGCAGTGGCTATGGCTACACCTTC
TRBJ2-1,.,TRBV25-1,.,CASSPRTQGLYNEQFF,TGTGCCAGCAGTCCCCGTACGCAGGGCCTGTACAATGAGCAGTTCTTC
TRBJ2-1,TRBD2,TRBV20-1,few,CSARREGPPSDEQFF,TGCAGTGCTAGGAGGGAGGGTCCCCCCTCGGATGAGCAGTTCTTC
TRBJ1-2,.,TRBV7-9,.,CASSLDYYGYTF,TGTGCCAGCAGCTTAGACTATTATGGCTACACCTTC
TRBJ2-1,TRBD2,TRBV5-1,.,CASRPGLAGGQYNEQFF,TGCGCCAGCAGACCTGGACTAGCGGGGGGACAATACAATGAGCAGTTCTTC
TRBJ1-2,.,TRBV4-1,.,CASSHIQRDGYIF,TGCGCCAGCAGCCACATCCAGAGGGATGGCTACATCTTC
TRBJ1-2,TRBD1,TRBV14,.,CASSLWTGADYTF,TGTGCCAGCAGCCTTTGGACAGGGGCGGACTACACCTTC
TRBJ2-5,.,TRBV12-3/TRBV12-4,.,CASALGSSQETQYF,TGTGCCAGCGCCCTCGGGAGCTCACAAGAGACCCAGTACTTC
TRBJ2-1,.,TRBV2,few,CASSVPTTAPKHNEQFF,TGTGCCAGCAGTGTCCCGACTACCGCCCCGAAGCACAATGAGCAGTTCTTC